The entry that follows covers one TCR beta chain sequence. Its antigen remains unknown. The V gene's germline CDR1 is MGHRA and CDR2 YSYEKL. This CDR3 contains 15 residues. V gave up 3 bases and J gave up 5 bases; unmatched junction bases: 6. Documented time point: cycle 4 day 1 (C4D1), after less than seven weeks of nivolumab. With no exception, relapse followed autologous stem cell transplantation in all patients, and brentuximab vedotin exposure varied. Under best response, outcomes were complete response, partial response or progressive disease. The data are from a study of PD-1 blockade in classical Hodgkin lymphoma. Method: immunoSEQ multiplex PCR; TCRdb's copy keeps in-frame clones and lacks some. The sample carries 90,000 or so clones, more than 70% recorded once. Study conclusions and caveats: Some patients started nivolumab under 1 year after ASCT, and they were excluded. Compared with healthy donors, newly diagnosed patients reportedly showed lower baseline TCR diversity. Sources of repertoire differences remain undefined, possibly disease activity or prior therapy.

The receptor was isolated from a human donor with classical Hodgkin lymphoma. The V call is TRBV4-1, the J call TRBJ2-5, with 10 bases aligning to TRBD2. The sample here was peripheral blood mononuclear cells (PBMCs), taken before the fourth cycle of nivolumab. The CDR3 DNA follows: TGCGCCAGCAGCCATGAACTAGCGGGGCCGGAGACCCAGTACTTC. Translating it yields CASSHELAGPETQYF.